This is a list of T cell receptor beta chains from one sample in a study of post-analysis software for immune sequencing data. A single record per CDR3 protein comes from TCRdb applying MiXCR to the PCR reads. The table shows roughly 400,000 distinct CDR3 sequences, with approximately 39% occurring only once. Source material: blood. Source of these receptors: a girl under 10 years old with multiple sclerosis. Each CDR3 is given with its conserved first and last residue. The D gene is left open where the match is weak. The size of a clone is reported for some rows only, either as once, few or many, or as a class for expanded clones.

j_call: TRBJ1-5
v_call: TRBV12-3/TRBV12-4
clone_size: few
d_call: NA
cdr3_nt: TGTGCCAGCAGTCGTACGGGACCGTATTCTTACTATAGCAATCAGCCCCAGCATTTT
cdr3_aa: CASSRTGPYSYYSNQPQHF

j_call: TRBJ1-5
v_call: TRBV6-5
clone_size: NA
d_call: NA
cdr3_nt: TGTGCCAGCAGTTACCGCGGGGGCGCAGATCAGCCCCAGCATTTT
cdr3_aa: CASSYRGGADQPQHF

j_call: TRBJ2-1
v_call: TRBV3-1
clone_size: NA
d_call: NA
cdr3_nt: TGTGCCAGCAACCAAGATTCGGGGGGCTTTAGTACCCCTATGTTCTTC
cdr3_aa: CASNQDSGGFSTPMFF

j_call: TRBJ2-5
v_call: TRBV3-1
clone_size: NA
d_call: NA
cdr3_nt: TGTGCCAGCAGCCAAGGTGACCGGGAGCAGTACTTC
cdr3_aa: CASSQGDREQYF

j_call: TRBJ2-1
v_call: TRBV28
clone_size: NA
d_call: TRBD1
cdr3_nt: TGTGCCAGCACCCGGGACAGCAGCTCCTACAATGAGCAGTTCTTC
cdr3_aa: CASTRDSSSYNEQFF

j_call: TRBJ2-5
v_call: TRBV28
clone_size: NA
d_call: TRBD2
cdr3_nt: TGTGCCAGCAGATCTAGCGGGGGGCAGGAGACCCAGTACTTC
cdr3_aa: CASRSSGGQETQYF

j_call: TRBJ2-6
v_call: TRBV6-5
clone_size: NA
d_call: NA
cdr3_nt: TGTGCCAGCAGTTACGACTCTGGCAACTCTGGGGCCAACGTCCTGACTTTC
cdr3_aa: CASSYDSGNSGANVLTF

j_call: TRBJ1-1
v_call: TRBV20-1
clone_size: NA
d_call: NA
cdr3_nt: TGCAGTGCTAGAGATCTCGACCGGGCTCCGGGGGCCCCTGAAGCTTTCTTT
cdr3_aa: CSARDLDRAPGAPEAFF

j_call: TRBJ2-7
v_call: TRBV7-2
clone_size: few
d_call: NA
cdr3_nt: TGTGCCAGCAGCGGGAGCACCCACGAGCAGTACTTC
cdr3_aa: CASSGSTHEQYF

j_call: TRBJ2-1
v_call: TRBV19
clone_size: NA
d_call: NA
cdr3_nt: TGTGCCAGTAGTAACTGGGACTTCTACAATGAGCAGTTCTTC
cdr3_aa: CASSNWDFYNEQFF

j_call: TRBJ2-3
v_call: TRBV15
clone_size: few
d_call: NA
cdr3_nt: TGTGCCACCAGCAGAGATAGGGGGACATTCCGCACAGATACGCAGTATTTT
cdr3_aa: CATSRDRGTFRTDTQYF

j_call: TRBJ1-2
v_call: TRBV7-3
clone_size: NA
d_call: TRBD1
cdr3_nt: TGTGCCAGCAGCTCCGGGACAGGTGCGGTCACCTTC
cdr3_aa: CASSSGTGAVTF

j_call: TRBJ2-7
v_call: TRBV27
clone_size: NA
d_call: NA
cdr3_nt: TGTGCCAGCAGTTTACAGGGCGGATACTACGAGCAGTACTTC
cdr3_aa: CASSLQGGYYEQYF

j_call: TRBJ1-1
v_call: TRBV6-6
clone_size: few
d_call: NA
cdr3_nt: TGTGCCAGCAGTTACGCCGGGACATCAGAAGCTTTCTTT
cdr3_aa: CASSYAGTSEAFF

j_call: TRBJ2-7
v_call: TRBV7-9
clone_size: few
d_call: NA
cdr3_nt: TGTGCCAGCAGCTACGCGGCCTACGAGCAGTACTTC
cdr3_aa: CASSYAAYEQYF

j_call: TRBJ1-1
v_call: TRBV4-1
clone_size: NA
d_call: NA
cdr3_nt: TGCGCCAGCAGCCAAGGCCCGGGAGGGAACACTGAAGCTTTCTTT
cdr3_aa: CASSQGPGGNTEAFF

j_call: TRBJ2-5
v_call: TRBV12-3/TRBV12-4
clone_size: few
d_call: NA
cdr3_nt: TGTGCCAGCAGTTTTAGACAGTTGAATTCTCAGACCCAGTACTTC
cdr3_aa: CASSFRQLNSQTQYF

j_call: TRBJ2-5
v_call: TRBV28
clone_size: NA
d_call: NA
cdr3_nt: TGTGCCAGCAGCCTTATGCCCCAAGGCATCTTAGAGACCCAGTACTTC
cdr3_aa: CASSLMPQGILETQYF

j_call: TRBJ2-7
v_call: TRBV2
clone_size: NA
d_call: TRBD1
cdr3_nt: TGTGCCAGCAGTGGGGACAGCGCTTTTACCTACGAGCAGTACTTC
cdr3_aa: CASSGDSAFTYEQYF

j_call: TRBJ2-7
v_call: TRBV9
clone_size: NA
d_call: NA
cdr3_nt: TGTGCCAGCAGCGCCGACTATTCCTCAGGGTTACTTTTTGACGAGCAGTACTTC
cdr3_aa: CASSADYSSGLLFDEQYF

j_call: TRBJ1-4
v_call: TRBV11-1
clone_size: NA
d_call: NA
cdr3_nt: TGTGCCAGCAGCTTGACGGTATCAACTAATGAAAAACTGTTTTTT
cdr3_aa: CASSLTVSTNEKLFF

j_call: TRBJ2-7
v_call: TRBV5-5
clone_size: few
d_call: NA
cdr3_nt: TGTGCCAGCAGCGGCGGGTCAGCCTACGAGCAGTACTTC
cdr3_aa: CASSGGSAYEQYF

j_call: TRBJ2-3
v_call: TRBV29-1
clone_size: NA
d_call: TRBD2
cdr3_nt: TGCAGCGTTGAAGACGACGGAGCGGGGGACACAGATACGCAGTATTTT
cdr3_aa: CSVEDDGAGDTDTQYF

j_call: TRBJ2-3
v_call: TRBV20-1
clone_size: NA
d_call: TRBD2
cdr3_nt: TGCAGTGTATTAGCGGGAGAGGATACGCAGTATTTT
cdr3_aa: CSVLAGEDTQYF

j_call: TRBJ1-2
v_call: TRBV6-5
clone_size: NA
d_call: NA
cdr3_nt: TGTGCCAGCAGTTACTCTCTCTGGGATGGCTACACCTTC
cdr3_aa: CASSYSLWDGYTF

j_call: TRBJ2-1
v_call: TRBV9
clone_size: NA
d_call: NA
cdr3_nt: TGTGCCAGCAGCGTATTTGACGTTAGCTCCTACAATGAGCAGTTCTTC
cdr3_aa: CASSVFDVSSYNEQFF